One T cell receptor (beta chain) is described in this entry. The CDR3 runs 14 residues. V shed 4 bases and J shed 5 bases, with 14 bases lying between them. Looked up from germline, CDR1 is LGHDT and CDR2 is YNNKEL (reference sequence). In the original analysis: Using reference gene primer amplification, nucleated cell counts were estimated. Method: immunoSEQ multiplex PCR; TCRdb's copy keeps in-frame clones and lacks some. V, J and clone size were drawn from that table, and D and trimming were deduced from the DNA. The sample holds more than 150,000 clones, around four fifths seen once. This entry belongs to a study of blood T cell repertoires in COVID-19. Study information: Specimens from acute and convalescent COVID-19 originated in the United States, Italy and Spain. The cDNA or gDNA used as material had been derived from T cells, B-cell-depleted T cells, or PBMCs.

Sequenced material: peripheral blood. The receptor was isolated from a woman older than 75 with active or convalescent COVID-19. The rearrangement joins TRBV3-1 (or the pseudogene TRBV3-2) to TRBJ2-5; D might be TRBD2 (6 bases). The CDR3 loop reads CASSLSGLRETQYF. CDR3 in DNA: TGTGCCAGCAGCCTTAGCGGCCTGAGGGAGACCCAGTACTTC.